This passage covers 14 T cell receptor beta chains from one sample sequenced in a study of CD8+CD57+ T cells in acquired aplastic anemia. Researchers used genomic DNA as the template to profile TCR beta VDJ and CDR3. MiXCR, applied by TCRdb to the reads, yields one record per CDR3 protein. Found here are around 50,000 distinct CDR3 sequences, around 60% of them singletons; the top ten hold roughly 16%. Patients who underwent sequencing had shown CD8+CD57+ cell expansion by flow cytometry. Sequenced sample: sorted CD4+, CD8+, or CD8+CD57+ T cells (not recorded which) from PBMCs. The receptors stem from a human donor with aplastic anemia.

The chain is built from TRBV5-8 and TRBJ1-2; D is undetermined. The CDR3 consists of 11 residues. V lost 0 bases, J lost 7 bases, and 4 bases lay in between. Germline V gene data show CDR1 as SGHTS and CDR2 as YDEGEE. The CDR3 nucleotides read TGTGCCAGCAGCTTGGGAGCTGGCTACACCTTC. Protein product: CASSLGAGYTF.

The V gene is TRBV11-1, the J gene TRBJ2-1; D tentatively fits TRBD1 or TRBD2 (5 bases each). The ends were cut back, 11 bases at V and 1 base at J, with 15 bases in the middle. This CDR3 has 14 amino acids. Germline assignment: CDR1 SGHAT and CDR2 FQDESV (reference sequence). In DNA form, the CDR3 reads TGTGCCCCCCCTAGGGACCATTCCTACAATGAGCAGTTCTTC. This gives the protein CAPPRDHSYNEQFF.

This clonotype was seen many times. The CDR3 loop is CAISGGENNQPQHF. The CDR3 DNA reads as TGTGCCATATCTGGGGGCGAGAACAATCAGCCCCAGCATTTT. The chain employs TRBV2 and TRBJ1-5; D perhaps matches TRBD1 (6 bases). The germline V gene has CDR1 SNHLY and CDR2 FYNNEI. The germline V and J ends were trimmed by 10 bases and 3 bases, with 16 bases remaining between them. The CDR3 extends over 14 amino acids.

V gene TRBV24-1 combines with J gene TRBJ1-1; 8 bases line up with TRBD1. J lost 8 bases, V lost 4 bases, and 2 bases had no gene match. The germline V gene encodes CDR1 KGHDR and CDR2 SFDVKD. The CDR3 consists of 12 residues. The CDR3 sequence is CATSERTGEAFF. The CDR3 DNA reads TGTGCCACCAGTGAAAGGACAGGGGAAGCTTTCTTT.

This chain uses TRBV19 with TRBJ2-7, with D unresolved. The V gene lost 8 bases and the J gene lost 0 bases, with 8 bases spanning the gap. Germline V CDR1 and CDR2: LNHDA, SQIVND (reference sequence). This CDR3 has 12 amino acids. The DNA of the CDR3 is TGTGCCAGTCTATCCAGCTCCTACGAGCAGTACTTC. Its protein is CASLSSSYEQYF.

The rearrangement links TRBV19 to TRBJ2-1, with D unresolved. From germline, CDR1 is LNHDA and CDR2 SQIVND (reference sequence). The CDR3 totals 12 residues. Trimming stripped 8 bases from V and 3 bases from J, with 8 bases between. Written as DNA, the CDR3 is TGTGCCAGTGAGGACGGCTACAATGAGCAGTTCTTC. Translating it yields CASEDGYNEQFF.

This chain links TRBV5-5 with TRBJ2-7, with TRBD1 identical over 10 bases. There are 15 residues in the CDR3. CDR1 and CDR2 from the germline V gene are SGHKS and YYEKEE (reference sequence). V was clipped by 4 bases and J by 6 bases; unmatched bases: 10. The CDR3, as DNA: TGTGCCAGCAGCCTGTCGAGAGGACAGGGGGTCGAGCAGTACTTC. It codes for CASSLSRGQGVEQYF. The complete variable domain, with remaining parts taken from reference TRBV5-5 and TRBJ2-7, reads DAGVTQSPTHLIKTRGQQVTLRCSPISGHKSVSWYQQVLGQGPQFIFQYYEKEERGRGNFPDRFSARQFPNYSSELNVNALLLGDSALYLCASSLSRGQGVEQYFGPGTRLTVT.

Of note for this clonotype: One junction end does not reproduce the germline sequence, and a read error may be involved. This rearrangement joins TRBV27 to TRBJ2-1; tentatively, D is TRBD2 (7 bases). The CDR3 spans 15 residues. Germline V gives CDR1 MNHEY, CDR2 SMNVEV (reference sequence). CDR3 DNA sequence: TGTGCCACCCAAAGCGGGGCGAGCAGGGGCAATGAGCAGCTCTTC. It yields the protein CATQSGASRGNEQLF.

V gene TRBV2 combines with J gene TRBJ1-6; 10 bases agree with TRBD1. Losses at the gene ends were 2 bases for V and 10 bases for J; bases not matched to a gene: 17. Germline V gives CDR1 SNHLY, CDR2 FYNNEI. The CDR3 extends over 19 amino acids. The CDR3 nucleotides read TGTGCCAGCAGTGAATGGTCGGGGCGTCCGGGACAGGGGAGATCACCCCTCCACTTT. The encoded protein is CASSEWSGRPGQGRSPLHF.

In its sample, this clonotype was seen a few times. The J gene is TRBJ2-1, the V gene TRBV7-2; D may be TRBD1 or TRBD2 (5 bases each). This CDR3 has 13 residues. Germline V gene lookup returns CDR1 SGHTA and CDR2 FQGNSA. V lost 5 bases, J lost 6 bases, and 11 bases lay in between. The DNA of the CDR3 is TGTGCCAGCAGCCGGGACGGTCGCAATGAGCAGTTCTTC. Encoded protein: CASSRDGRNEQFF.

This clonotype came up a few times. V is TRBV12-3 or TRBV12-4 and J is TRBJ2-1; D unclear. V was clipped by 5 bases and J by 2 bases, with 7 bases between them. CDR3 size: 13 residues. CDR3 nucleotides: TGTGCCAGCAGTGACACAGCCTACAATGAGCAGTTCTTC. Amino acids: CASSDTAYNEQFF.

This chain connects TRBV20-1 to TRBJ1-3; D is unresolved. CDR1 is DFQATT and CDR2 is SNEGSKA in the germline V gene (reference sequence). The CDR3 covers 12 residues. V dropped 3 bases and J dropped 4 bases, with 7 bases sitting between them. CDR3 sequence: CSARENGNTIYF. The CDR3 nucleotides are TGCAGTGCTAGGGAGAACGGAAACACCATATATTTT.

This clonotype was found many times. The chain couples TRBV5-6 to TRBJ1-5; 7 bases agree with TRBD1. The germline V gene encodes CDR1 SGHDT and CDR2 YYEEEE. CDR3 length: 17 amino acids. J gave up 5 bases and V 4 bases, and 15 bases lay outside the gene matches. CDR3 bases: TGTGCCAGCAGCCCCCGGATTCGGACAGGCCAGTATCAGCCCCAGCATTTT. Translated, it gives CASSPRIRTGQYQPQHF.

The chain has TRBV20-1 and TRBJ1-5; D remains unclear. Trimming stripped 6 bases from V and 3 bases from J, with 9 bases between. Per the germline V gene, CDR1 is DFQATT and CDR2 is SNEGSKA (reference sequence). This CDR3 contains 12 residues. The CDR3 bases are TGCAGTGCAGGGTATCTCAATCAGCCCCAGCATTTT. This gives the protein CSAGYLNQPQHF.